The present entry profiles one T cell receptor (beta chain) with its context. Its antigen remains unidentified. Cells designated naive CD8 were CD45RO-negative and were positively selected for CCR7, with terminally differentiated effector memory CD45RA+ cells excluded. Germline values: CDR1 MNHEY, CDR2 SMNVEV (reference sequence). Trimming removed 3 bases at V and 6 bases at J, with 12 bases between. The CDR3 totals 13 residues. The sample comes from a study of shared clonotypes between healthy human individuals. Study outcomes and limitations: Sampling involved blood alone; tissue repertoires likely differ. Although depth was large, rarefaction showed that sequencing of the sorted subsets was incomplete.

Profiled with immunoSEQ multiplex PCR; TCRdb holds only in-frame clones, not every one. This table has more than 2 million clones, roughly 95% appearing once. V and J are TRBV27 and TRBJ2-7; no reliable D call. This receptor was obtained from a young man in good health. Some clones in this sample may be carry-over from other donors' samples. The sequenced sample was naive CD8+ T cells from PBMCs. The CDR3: CASSFGVPSEQYF. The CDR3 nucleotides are TGTGCCAGCAGTTTTGGGGTTCCCAGCGAGCAGTACTTC.